The 18 T cell receptor beta chains below were found in one sample sequenced in a study of blood T cell repertoires in COVID-19. Repertoires were generated with immunoSEQ multiplex PCR, while TCRdb's copy carries only in-frame clones and drops some. The data show 250,000 to 350,000 clones, with about four fifths seen just once and roughly 1.5% held by the top ten. The sample was peripheral blood. Every receptor here comes from a human donor with COVID-19, enrolled during active disease. The donor label of this sample is uncertain.

The V and J genes are TRBV5-4 and TRBJ2-5, with no clear D. The CDR3 loop spans 14 amino acids. Trimming removed 1 base at V and 1 base at J, with 8 bases between. The V gene's germline CDR1 is SGHNT and CDR2 YYREEE (reference sequence). The CDR3 DNA is TGTGCCAGCAGCTTGACCGCTACCCAAGAGACCCAGTACTTC. Amino acid sequence: CASSLTATQETQYF.

The rearrangement uses TRBV7-2 and TRBJ2-1, with 9 bases that match TRBD1. The CDR3 is 16 amino acids. Germline assignment: CDR1 SGHTA and CDR2 FQGNSA. V lost 5 bases to trimming and J lost 5 bases; unmatched junction nucleotides: 10. The CDR3 sequence: CASSILQGAWDNEQFF. As DNA, the CDR3 is TGTGCCAGCAGCATCCTACAGGGGGCTTGGGACAATGAGCAGTTCTTC.

This chain joins TRBV11-3 and TRBJ2-3; 7 bases agree with TRBD2. The trim removed 3 bases at V and 2 bases at J, leaving 8 bases unmatched. CDR1 is SGHNT and CDR2 is YENEEA in the germline V gene. The CDR3 length is 16 residues. CDR3 loop: CASSFSTGGYTDTQYF. The CDR3 DNA is TGTGCCAGCAGCTTCTCCACGGGGGGTTACACAGATACGCAGTATTTT.

This clone was counted many times. CDR3 protein: CASSPQDRSYGYTF. The DNA of the CDR3 is TGTGCCAGCAGTCCACAGGACAGGTCCTATGGCTACACCTTC. This chain uses TRBV27 with TRBJ1-2, with 7 bases aligning to TRBD1. The CDR3 contains 14 residues. CDR1 is MNHEY, CDR2 SMNVEV, per germline (reference sequence). Trimming took 5 bases from V and 4 from J; bases not matched to a gene: 7.

The gene calls are TRBV29-1 and TRBJ2-7; 14 bases match TRBD2. The CDR3 has 15 residues. V was pared by 5 bases and J by 5 bases, with 8 bases of the junction left unmatched. Germline V gene data show CDR1 as SQVTM and CDR2 as ANQGSEA. CDR3 protein: CSVPGTSGSYNEQYF. CDR3 DNA sequence: TGCAGCGTTCCCGGGACTAGCGGGAGCTACAACGAGCAGTACTTC.

V is TRBV2 and J is TRBJ1-5; possible D gene TRBD1, 6 bases. The germline CDR1 and CDR2 sequences are SNHLY and FYNNEI. The CDR3 has 18 amino acids. V lost 5 bases, J lost 0 bases, and 20 bases lay in between. The CDR3 loop reads CASSTSGGAGSSNQPQHF. CDR3 bases: TGTGCCAGCAGTACCTCCGGGGGGGCTGGGAGTAGCAATCAGCCCCAGCATTTT. Filled out from reference TRBV2 and TRBJ1-5, the complete variable domain reads EPEVTQTPSHQVTQMGQEVILRCVPISNHLYFYWYRQILGQKVEFLVSFYNNEISEKSEIFDDQFSVERPDGSNFTLKIRSTKLEDSAMYFCASSTSGGAGSSNQPQHFGDGTRLSIL.

This clone appeared a few times. This chain links TRBV28 with TRBJ2-3, with 7 bases identical to TRBD1. Germline CDR1 MDHEN, CDR2 SYDVKM. The J segment lost 3 bases and the V segment lost 3 bases, leaving 12 bases of the junction unmatched. CDR3 length: 17 residues. The CDR3: CASSLVRAGGRTDTQYF. The CDR3 nucleotides are TGTGCCAGCAGTTTGGTTCGGGCAGGGGGACGGACAGATACGCAGTATTTT.

This clone was picked up one time. The chain combines TRBV29-1 with TRBJ1-2; TRBD1 matches at 7 bases. CDR3 length: 16 amino acids. Germline loops: CDR1 SQVTM, CDR2 ANQGSEA. The junction had 19 bases not matched to a gene; V was cut back by 5 bases and J by 7 bases. CDR3 coding DNA: TGCAGCGTTAGACTCGAGGAGGGGGCGGCCAGGTCTGGCTACACCTTC. Translated: CSVRLEEGAARSGYTF.

The V and J genes are TRBV27 and TRBJ2-2; 8 bases match TRBD1. The CDR3 is 14 amino acids. J lost 4 bases, V lost 4 bases, and 2 bases had no gene match. Germline assignment: CDR1 MNHEY and CDR2 SMNVEV (reference sequence). This CDR3 reads CASSWTGLTGELFF. The CDR3 DNA follows: TGTGCCAGCAGTTGGACAGGGCTCACCGGGGAGCTGTTTTTT.

Only a few counts were recorded for this clone. The chain couples TRBV7-3 to TRBJ2-5; 7 positions match TRBD1. Trimming took 5 bases from V and 2 from J; bases not matched to a gene: 11. CDR3 length: 16 residues. Germline loops: CDR1 SGHTA, CDR2 FQGTGA. The DNA of the CDR3 is TGTGCCAGCAGCACCCAGGGACAGCCAGGACAAGAGACCCAGTACTTC. It codes for CASSTQGQPGQETQYF.

The chain has TRBV6-2 or TRBV6-3 and TRBJ2-3, with D hard to call. Trimming removed 2 bases from V and 0 bases from J, with 6 bases in between. This CDR3 is 14 amino acids long. Germline V CDR1 and CDR2: MNHEY, SVGEGT. CDR3 in amino acids: CASSYLSSTDTQYF. In DNA, the CDR3 is TGTGCCAGCAGTTACCTGTCTAGCACAGATACGCAGTATTTT.

The V gene is TRBV9, the J gene TRBJ2-7, with 11 bases aligning to TRBD2. This CDR3 contains 15 residues. V lost 4 bases and J lost 7; bases outside the gene matches: 10. Germline CDR1 SGDLS, CDR2 YYNGEE. CDR3 DNA: TGTGCCAGCAGCACCCTAGCGGGAGGAGCGGGGGAGCAGTACTTC. This translates into CASSTLAGGAGEQYF.

The table lists this clone with a count of one. The chain joins TRBV29-1 to TRBJ2-1; 16 bases agree with TRBD2. The CDR3 length is 19 residues. Germline CDR1 SQVTM, CDR2 ANQGSEA. The V gene end was trimmed by 3 bases and the J gene end by 8 bases; junction bases not matched to a gene: 16. The DNA for the CDR3 is TGCAGCGTTGATAGCGGGTACGGGACTAGCGGGAGGGCCTGGGATGAGCAGTTCTTC. It encodes CSVDSGYGTSGRAWDEQFF.

This clone turned up a few times. The CDR3: CASSLIGVNEQFF. CDR3 coding DNA: TGCGCCAGCAGCTTAATCGGTGTGAATGAGCAGTTCTTC. The chain employs TRBV10-1 and TRBJ2-1; no firm D call. The V and J ends lost 6 bases and 7 bases respectively, with 13 bases between them. This CDR3 contains 13 residues. Germline-derived CDR1 and CDR2 are WNHNN and SYGVQD (reference sequence).

This sequence joins TRBV5-1 and TRBJ1-2, with 9 bases fitting TRBD1. Germline V gene sequence: CDR1 SGHRS, CDR2 YFSETQ. J gave up 8 bases and V 2 bases, and 7 bases lay outside the gene matches. The CDR3 spans 14 residues. CDR3 region: CASSFSTGGEGYTF. The CDR3 DNA reads as TGCGCCAGCAGCTTTTCTACAGGGGGCGAAGGCTACACCTTC.

The chain employs TRBV6-6 and TRBJ2-5, with 11 bases identical to TRBD2. J lost 4 bases, V lost 6 bases, and 7 bases had no gene match. Germline CDR1 and CDR2: MNHNY and SVGAGI (reference sequence). The length of the CDR3 is 15 residues. CDR3 DNA sequence: TGTGCCAGCAGCCTACTTAGCGGGAGGGGAGAGACCCAGTACTTC. It is translated as CASSLLSGRGETQYF.

CDR3 protein: CASSMVTGGPYEQYF. CDR3 nucleotide sequence: TGTGCCAGTAGTATGGTAACGGGAGGCCCCTACGAGCAGTACTTC. V is TRBV19 and J is TRBJ2-7, with 7 bases identical to TRBD2. The CDR3 runs to 15 residues. After removal of 3 bases from V and 2 bases from J, the junction contained 7 bases not matched to a gene. CDR1 and CDR2 from the germline V gene are LNHDA and SQIVND (reference sequence).

The chain links TRBV29-1 to TRBJ1-5; 7 nucleotides align to TRBD1. The germline gives CDR1 SQVTM, CDR2 ANQGSEA. The length of the CDR3 is 16 residues. V gave up 5 bases and J gave up 1 base; unmatched junction bases: 11. The CDR3 here is CSVPTGQGGSNQPQHF. CDR3 nucleotides: TGCAGCGTTCCCACGGGGCAGGGGGGAAGCAATCAGCCCCAGCATTTT.